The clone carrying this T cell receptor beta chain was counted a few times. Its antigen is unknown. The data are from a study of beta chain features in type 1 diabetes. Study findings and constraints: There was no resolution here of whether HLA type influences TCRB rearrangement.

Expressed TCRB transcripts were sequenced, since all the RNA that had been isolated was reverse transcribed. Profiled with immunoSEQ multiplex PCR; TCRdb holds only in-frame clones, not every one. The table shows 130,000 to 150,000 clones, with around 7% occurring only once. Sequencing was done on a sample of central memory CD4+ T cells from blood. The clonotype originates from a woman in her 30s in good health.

The CDR3 is CASSFDSFNEQFF. CDR3 coding DNA: TGTGCCAGCAGCTTTGATAGTTTCAATGAGCAGTTCTTC. The chain has TRBV7-2 and TRBJ2-1; D gene uncertain. Trimming took off 3 bases at V and 6 bases at J, with 9 bases between the two ends. This CDR3 comprises 13 residues. Germline values: CDR1 SGHTA, CDR2 FQGNSA.